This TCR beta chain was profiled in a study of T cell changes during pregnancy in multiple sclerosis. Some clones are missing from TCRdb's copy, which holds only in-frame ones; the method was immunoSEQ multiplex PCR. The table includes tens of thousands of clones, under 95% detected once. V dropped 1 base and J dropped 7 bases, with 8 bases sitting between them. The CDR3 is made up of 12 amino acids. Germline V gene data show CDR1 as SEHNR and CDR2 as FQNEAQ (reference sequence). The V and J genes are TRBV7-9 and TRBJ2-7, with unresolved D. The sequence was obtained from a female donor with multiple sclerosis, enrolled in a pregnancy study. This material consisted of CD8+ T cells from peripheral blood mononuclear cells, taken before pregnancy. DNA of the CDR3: TGTGCCAGCAGCTTAGATAGCCGTGAGCAGTACTTC. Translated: CASSLDSREQYF.